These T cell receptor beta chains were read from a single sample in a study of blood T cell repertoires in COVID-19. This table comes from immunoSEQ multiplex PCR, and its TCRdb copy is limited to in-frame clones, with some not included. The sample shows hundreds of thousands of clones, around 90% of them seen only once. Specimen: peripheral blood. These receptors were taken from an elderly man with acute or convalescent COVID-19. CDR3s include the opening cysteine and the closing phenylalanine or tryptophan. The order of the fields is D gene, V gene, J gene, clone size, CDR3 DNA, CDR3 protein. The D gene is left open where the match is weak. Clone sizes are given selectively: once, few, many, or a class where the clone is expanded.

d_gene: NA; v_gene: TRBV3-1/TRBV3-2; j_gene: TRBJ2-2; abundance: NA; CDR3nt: TGTGCCAGCAGCCAAAGAGGTTCGGACAGGAACACCGGGGAGCTGTTTTTT; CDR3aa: CASSQRGSDRNTGELFF
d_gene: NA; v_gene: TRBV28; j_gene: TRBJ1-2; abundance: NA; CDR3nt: TGTGCCAGCAGTTTACTAGGGGATGGCTACACCTTC; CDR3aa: CASSLLGDGYTF
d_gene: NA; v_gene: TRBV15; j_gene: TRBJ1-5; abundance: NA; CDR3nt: TGTGCCACCAGCAGAGATCGCTCAGGGTACTATAGCAATCAGCCCCAGCATTTT; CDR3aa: CATSRDRSGYYSNQPQHF
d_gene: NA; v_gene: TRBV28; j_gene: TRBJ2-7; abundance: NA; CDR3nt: TGTGCCAGCAGTTTAGTCGGGACAAGATCCAACGAGCAGTACTTC; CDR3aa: CASSLVGTRSNEQYF
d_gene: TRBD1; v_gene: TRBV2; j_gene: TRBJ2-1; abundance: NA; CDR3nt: TGTGCCAGCACCGAACCTTCATCGGGGGACAGGGAGTTTGCCTCAATCGTATCCTACAATGAGCAGTTCTTC; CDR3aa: CASTEPSSGDREFASIVSYNEQFF
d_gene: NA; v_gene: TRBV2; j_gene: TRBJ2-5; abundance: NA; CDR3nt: TGTGCCAGCAGTGATGTGGCATGGGAGACCCAGTACTTC; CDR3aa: CASSDVAWETQYF
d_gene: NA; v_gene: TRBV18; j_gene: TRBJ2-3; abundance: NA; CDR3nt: TGTGCCAGCTCACCCTTGGGCAGGGGTACAGATACGCAGTATTTT; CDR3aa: CASSPLGRGTDTQYF
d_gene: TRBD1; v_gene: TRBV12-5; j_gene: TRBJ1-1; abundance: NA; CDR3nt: TGTGCTAGTGGTTTGGAATGGACAGGGGGTGTGAACACTGAAGCTTTCTTT; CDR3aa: CASGLEWTGGVNTEAFF
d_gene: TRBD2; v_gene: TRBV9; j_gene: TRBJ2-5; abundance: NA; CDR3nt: TGTGCCAGCAGCGTAGCCAGCGGGAGGGCCCCAGAGACCCAGTACTTC; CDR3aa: CASSVASGRAPETQYF
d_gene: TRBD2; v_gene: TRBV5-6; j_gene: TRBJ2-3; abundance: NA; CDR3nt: TGTGCCAGCAGCGTCCTAGCGGGAGGTGGCACAGATACGCAGTATTTT; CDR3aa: CASSVLAGGGTDTQYF
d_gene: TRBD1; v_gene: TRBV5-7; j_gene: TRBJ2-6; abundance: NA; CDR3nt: TGTGCCAGCAGGAACAGAAACAGGGGGCAAACTGGTGGGGCCAACGTCCTGACTTTC; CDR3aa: CASRNRNRGQTGGANVLTF
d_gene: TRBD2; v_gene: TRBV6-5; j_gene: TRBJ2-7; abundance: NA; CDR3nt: TGTGCCAGCTGCAGAGCGGGATTTTACGAGCAGTACTTC; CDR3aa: CASCRAGFYEQYF
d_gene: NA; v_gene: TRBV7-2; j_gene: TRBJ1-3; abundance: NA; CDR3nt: TGTGCCAGCAGCTTAGGGGCATCTGGAAACACCATATATTTT; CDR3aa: CASSLGASGNTIYF
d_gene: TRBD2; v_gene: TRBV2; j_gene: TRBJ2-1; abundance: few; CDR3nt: TGTGCCAGCAGCTTAGCGGGGGGGACGTACAATGAGCAGTTCTTC; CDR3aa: CASSLAGGTYNEQFF
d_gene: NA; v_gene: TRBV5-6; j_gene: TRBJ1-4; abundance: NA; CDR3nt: TGTGCCAGCAGCTTGATAAATGAAAAACTGTTTTTT; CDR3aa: CASSLINEKLFF
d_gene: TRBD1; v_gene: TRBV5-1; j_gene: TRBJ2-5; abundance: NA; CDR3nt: TGCGCCAGCAGCCCGCGGACAGGGGGCGGAGAGACCCAGTACTTC; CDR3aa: CASSPRTGGGETQYF
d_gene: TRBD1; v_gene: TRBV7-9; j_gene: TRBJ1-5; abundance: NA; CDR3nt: TGTGCCAGCAGCCCAGGGACAGGGAATCAGCCCCAGCATTTT; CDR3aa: CASSPGTGNQPQHF
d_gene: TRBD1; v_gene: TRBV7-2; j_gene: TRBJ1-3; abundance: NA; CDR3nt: TGTGCCAGCAGCTTAGGAGGGGGCGCGACTGGAAACACCATATATTTT; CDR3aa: CASSLGGGATGNTIYF
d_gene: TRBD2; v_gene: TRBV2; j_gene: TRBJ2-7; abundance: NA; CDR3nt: TGTGCCAGCAGGCGGGAGAGGGCGGGAGGCACGTACGAGCAGTACTTC; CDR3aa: CASRRERAGGTYEQYF
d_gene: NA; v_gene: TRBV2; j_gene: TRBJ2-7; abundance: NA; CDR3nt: TGTGCCAGCAGTGCGGGATACGGTGGCAATTTCTACGAGCAGTACTTC; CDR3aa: CASSAGYGGNFYEQYF
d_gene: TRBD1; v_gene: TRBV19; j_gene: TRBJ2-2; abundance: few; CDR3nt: TGTGCCAGCAGGGGGCTTGGCACCGGGGAGCTGTTTTTT; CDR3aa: CASRGLGTGELFF
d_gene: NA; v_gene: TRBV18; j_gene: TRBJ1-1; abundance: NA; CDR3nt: TGTGCCAGCTCACCAATCCCGAGGAACACTGAAGCTTTCTTT; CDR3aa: CASSPIPRNTEAFF
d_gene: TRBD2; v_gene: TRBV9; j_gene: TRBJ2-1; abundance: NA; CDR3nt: TGTGCCAGCAGCGAGCCCGGGACTACGTTCCGCGAGCAGTTCTTC; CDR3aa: CASSEPGTTFREQFF
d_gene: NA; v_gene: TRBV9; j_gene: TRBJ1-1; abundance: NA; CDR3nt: TGTGCCAGCAGCGTAGCTACCTCCCGCTCTGAAGCTTTCTTT; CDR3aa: CASSVATSRSEAFF
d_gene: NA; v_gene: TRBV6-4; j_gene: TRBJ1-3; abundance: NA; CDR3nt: TGTGCCAGCAGCCCGACAGGATCTGGAAACACCATATATTTT; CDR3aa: CASSPTGSGNTIYF
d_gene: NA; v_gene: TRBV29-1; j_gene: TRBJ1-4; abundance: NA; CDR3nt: TGCAGCGCAACTTACAGGGCGACTAATGAAAAACTGTTTTTT; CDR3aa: CSATYRATNEKLFF
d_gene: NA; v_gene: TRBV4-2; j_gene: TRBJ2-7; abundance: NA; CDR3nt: TGTGCCAGCAGCCAAATACAACAGGGTTCCTACGAGCAGTACTTC; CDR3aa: CASSQIQQGSYEQYF
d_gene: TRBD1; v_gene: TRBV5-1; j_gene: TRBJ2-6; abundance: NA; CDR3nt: TGCGCCAGCAGCAGGGACAGCTCTGGGGCCAACGTCCTGACTTTC; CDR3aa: CASSRDSSGANVLTF
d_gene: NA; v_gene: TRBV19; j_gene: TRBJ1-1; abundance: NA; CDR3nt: TGTGCCAGTAGTATCGAACGGTACACTGAAGCTTTCTTT; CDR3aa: CASSIERYTEAFF
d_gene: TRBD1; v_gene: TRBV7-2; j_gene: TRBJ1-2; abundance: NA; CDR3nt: TGTGCCAGCAGCGCAACAGGGGTCCCCTATGGCTACACCTTC; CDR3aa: CASSATGVPYGYTF
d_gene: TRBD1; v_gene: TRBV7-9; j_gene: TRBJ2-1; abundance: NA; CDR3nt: TGTGCCAGCGGAGACAGGGAAGGGCAATATGAGCAGTTCTTC; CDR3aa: CASGDREGQYEQFF
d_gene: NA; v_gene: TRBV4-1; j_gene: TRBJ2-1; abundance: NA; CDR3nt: TGCGCCAGCAGCCAAGATCCGTTCCTAGTAGGGAGTGGGAATGAGCAGTTCTTC; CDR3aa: CASSQDPFLVGSGNEQFF
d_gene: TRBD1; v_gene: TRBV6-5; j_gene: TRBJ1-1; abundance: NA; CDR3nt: TGTGCCAGCAGTCGAGGGACAGACACTGAAGCTTTCTTT; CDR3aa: CASSRGTDTEAFF
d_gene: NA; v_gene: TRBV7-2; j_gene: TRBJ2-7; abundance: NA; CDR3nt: TGTGCCAGCAGCTCCCCATCTAGAATCTACGAGCAGTACTTC; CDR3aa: CASSSPSRIYEQYF
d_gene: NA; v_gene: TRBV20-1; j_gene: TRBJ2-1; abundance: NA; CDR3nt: TGCAGTTCATATAGTGAGCAGTTCTTC; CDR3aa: CSSYSEQFF
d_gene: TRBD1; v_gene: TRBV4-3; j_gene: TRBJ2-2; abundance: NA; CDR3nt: TGCGCCAGCAGCCAAGGACTGGGCGGGACAGGGGTCACCGGGGAGCTGTTTTTT; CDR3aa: CASSQGLGGTGVTGELFF
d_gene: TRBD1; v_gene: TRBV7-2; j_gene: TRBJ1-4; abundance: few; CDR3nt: TGTGCCAGTACAGGGGGCGCAGCCACTAATGAAAAACTGTTTTTT; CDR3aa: CASTGGAATNEKLFF
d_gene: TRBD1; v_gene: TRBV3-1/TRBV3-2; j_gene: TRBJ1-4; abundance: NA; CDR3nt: TGTGCCAGCAGCCAGGGGAACGGACAGGGAGGCGAAAAACTGTTTTTT; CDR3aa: CASSQGNGQGGEKLFF
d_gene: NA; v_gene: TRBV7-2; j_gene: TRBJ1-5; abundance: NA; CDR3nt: TGTGCCAGCAGCTTAGCGTCGGACACTGGGCCCCAGCATTTT; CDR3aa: CASSLASDTGPQHF
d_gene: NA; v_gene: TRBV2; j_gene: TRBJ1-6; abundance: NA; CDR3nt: TGTGCCAGCAGTGAAGCGGGCCTTCGAATCAGCCCCCTCCACTTT; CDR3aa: CASSEAGLRISPLHF
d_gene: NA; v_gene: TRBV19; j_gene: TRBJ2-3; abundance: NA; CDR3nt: TGTGCCAGTAGTATAGTGGCGGGGAACCCGACAGATACGCAGTATTTT; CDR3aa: CASSIVAGNPTDTQYF
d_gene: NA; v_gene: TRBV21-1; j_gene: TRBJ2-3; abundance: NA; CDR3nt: TGTGCCAGCAGCACCGACAGGCCCCTAGCGGGGGGCACAGATACGCAGTATTTT; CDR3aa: CASSTDRPLAGGTDTQYF
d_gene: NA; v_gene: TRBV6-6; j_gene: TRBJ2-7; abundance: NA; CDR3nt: TGTGCCAGCACCGGCCGGGACTCCGAAAGGGACGAGCAGTACTTC; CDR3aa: CASTGRDSERDEQYF
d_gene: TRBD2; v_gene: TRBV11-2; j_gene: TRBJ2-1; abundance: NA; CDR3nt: TGTGCCAGCAGCTCAAGGGGAGGTGTAGCGGGAGTATCCCTCAATGAGCAGTTCTTC; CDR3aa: CASSSRGGVAGVSLNEQFF
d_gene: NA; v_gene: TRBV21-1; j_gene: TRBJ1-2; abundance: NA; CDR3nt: TGTGCCAGCAGCAAACCTCGGACAGGGGACGCCCTCTATGGCTACACCTTC; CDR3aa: CASSKPRTGDALYGYTF
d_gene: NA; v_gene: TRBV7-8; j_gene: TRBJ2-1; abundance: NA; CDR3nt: TGTGCCAGCAGCATAGGGGGGGACAGGCGGACTAATGAGCAGTTCTTC; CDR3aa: CASSIGGDRRTNEQFF
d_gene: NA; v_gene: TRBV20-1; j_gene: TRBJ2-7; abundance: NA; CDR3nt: TGCAGTGTAAAGCGCTCCTACGAGCAGTACTTC; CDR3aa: CSVKRSYEQYF
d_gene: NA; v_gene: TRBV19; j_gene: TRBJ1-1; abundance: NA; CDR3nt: TGTGCCAGTAGTCAGGGGACCACTGAAGCTTTCTTT; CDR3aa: CASSQGTTEAFF
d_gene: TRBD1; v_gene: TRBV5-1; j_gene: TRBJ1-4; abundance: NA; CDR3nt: TGCGCCAGCAGCCGGGACAGGGGTGAAAAACTGTTTTTT; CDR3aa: CASSRDRGEKLFF
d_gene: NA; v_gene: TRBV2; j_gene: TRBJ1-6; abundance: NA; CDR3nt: TGTGCCAGCAGTGAAACAGGGTGGTTTTCACCCCTCCACTTT; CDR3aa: CASSETGWFSPLHF
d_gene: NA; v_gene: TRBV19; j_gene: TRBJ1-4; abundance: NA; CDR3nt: TGTGCCAGTAGTATTCCAGGGGTAGTGGAAAAACTGTTTTTT; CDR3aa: CASSIPGVVEKLFF
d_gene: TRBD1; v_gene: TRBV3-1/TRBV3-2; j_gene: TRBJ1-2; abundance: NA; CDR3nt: TGTGCCAGCAGCCAAGATCTCGGACAGGGAGGCTACACCTTC; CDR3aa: CASSQDLGQGGYTF
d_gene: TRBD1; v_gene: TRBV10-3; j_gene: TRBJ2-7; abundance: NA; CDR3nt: TGTGCCATGAAACCGGGACAGGGGTCCTACGAGCAGTACTTC; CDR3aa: CAMKPGQGSYEQYF
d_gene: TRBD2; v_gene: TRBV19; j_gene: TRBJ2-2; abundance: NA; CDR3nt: TGTGCCAGTAGCCGGACTAGCGGGGTGAACACCGGGGAGCTGTTTTTT; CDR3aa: CASSRTSGVNTGELFF
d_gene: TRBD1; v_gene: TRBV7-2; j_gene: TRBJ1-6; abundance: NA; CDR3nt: TGTGCCAGCAGCGGACAGGGTTATTCACCCCTCCACTTT; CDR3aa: CASSGQGYSPLHF
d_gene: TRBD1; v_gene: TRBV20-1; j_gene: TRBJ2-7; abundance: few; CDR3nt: TGCAGTGCCCCGACAGGGTCCGAGCAGTACTTC; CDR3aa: CSAPTGSEQYF
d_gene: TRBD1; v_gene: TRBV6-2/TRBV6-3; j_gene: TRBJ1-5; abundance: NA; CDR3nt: TGTGCCAGCAGCCTAAGGGGACAGGGTAGGATTCAGCCCCAGCATTTT; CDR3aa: CASSLRGQGRIQPQHF
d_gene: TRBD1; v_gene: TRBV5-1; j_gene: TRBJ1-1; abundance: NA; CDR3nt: TGCGCCAGCAGCCCACGACAGGGCGAAAGCACTGAAGCTTTCTTT; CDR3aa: CASSPRQGESTEAFF